This T cell receptor beta chain was retrieved from a study of cytomegalovirus exposure and HLA in healthy donors. Comments on this clone: Its target is unknown.

Trimming cost V 5 bases and J 7 bases; bases outside gene matches: 6. CDR1 and CDR2 from the germline V gene are KGHSH and LQKENI. This CDR3 spans 13 amino acids. 60 Vbeta and 13 Jbeta primers were used in PCR. Libraries were prepared by immunoSEQ multiplex PCR; TCRdb keeps only in-frame clonotypes and omits some of them. Of fewer than 250,000 clones in the sample, 75% to 85% were seen once. Study observations and caveats: A link between a missense DCLRE1C variant and TCR beta V- and J-gene trimming emerged from a later analysis.

Sequenced: PBMCs. The receptor was derived from a girl aged 5-17 years in good health and CMV-seronegative. V is TRBV18 and J is TRBJ1-2; 8 bases fit TRBD1. CDR3 protein: CASSTPGGPGYTF. CDR3 sequence (DNA): TGTGCCAGCTCAACCCCAGGGGGCCCTGGCTACACCTTC. The full variable domain, with the rest looked up from reference TRBV18 and TRBJ1-2, is NAGVMQNPRHLVRRRGQEARLRCSPMKGHSHVYWYRQLPEEGLKFMVYLQKENIIDESGMPKERFSAEFPKEGPSILRIQQVVRGDSAAYFCASSTPGGPGYTFGSGTRLTVV.